The T cell receptor beta chain described here comes from a study of beta chain features in type 1 diabetes. Expressed TCRB transcripts were sequenced after all isolated RNA was converted to cDNA. Naive, central memory and regulatory T cell samples produced a mean of roughly 3.8 million reads. The repertoire was sequenced with immunoSEQ multiplex PCR; TCRdb's copy has only in-frame clones and lacks some. This table has some 500,000 clones, about an eighth appearing once. The germline CDR1 and CDR2 sequences are MNHNS and SASEGT. The CDR3 extends over 16 amino acids. V lost 3 bases, J lost 4 bases, and 9 bases stayed unmatched.

The gene calls are TRBV6-1 and TRBJ2-4; 7 nucleotides agree with TRBD2. What was sequenced was naive CD4+ T cells from blood. The TCR was taken from a woman younger than 35 in good health. The CDR3 DNA is TGTGCCAGCAGTGACCTCCCTAGCGGACGGAAAAACATTCAGTACTTC. The encoded protein is CASSDLPSGRKNIQYF.